A selection of T cell receptor beta chains follows, all from one sample in a study of blood T cell repertoires in COVID-19. Assay: immunoSEQ multiplex PCR; the TCRdb copy retains only in-frame clones and omits some. The sample has roughly 140,000 clones, roughly 90% seen once. The sample consisted of PBMCs or T cells enriched from blood (not recorded which). Receptors originate from a woman between 25 and 40 years old with acute COVID-19. CDR3s include the opening cysteine and the closing phenylalanine or tryptophan.

v_gene,CDR3aa
TRBV7-2,CASSFNPGEETQYF
TRBV27,CASSREGDTHGETQYF
TRBV7-2,CASSLRHRDTSSYEQYF
TRBV2,CASGSGTRYEQYF
TRBV29-1,CSVGAGGEHGYTF
TRBV6-5,CASRLQGLTGELFF
TRBV30,CAWRGHNANTGELFF
TRBV4-2,CASSPGLAGGIEQFF
TRBV7-9,CASSREIWQDTEAFF
TRBV9,CASSVGASGGNEQFF
TRBV30,CAWSADLRSYNEQFF
TRBV19,CASSGTGGRGNQPQHF
TRBV19,CASRLTRNQPQHF
TRBV19,CASSSDLEPSTDTQYF
TRBV2,CARGRGPLGGYTF
TRBV24-1,CATSDRASETQYF
TRBV7-9,CASISSSGRWWEQYF
TRBV11-3,CASSLVDNEQFF
TRBV6-2/TRBV6-3,CASSYRSGGLDTEAFF
TRBV19,CASSKTADTSNQPQHF
TRBV11-1,CASSLTGEDYEQYF
TRBV2,CASSEATAPLNYGYTF
TRBV5-4,CASSPTNDRAIYNEQFF
TRBV11-2,CASSLMVAGGSDTQYF
TRBV11-2,CASSLDRETQYF
TRBV7-3,CASSATGGLGTGELFF
TRBV2,CAEAENTEAFF
TRBV19,CASSTGRGQETQYF
TRBV5-1,CASSVGLADYNEQFF
TRBV24-1,CATSETGGSVTQYF
TRBV25-1,CASSVSGLEVPRYEQYF
TRBV28,CASSQNQPQHF
TRBV6-6,CASSGTGGSGNTIYF
TRBV3-1/TRBV3-2,CASSQGTSGRSTGELFF
TRBV11-3,CASSLKRDREAFF
TRBV5-1,CASSWGLATNSYEQYF
TRBV9,CASSVDAVNEQFF
TRBV4-3,CASSHLQGSTDTQYF
TRBV7-2,CASSVGGGQVNEKLFF
TRBV28,CATGQGAASEYYEQYF
TRBV28,CASSPRGAGNTIYF
TRBV7-9,CASSLAPGDGYTF
TRBV30,CACERQGNTEAFF
TRBV6-6,CASRGGQGKDEQYF
TRBV7-8,CASSLRASGSVSSYNEQFF
TRBV11-2,CASSFSPGTQETQYF
TRBV24-1,CATSDGTGSGNTIYF
TRBV29-1,CSVAGEGEKLFF
TRBV7-9,CASSGQGTGELFF
TRBV2,CASSDRVPNEKLFF
TRBV5-1,CASSLGAGTELNTIYF
TRBV19,CASSISQTRMAGELFF
TRBV29-1,CSVEVGGRYTF
TRBV19,CASNRQPDEKLFF